This TCR beta chain was identified in a study of OX40 agonist ivuxolimab in advanced cancers. The CDR3 runs 11 residues. The V end lost 4 bases, the J end lost 7 bases, and 7 bases lay between the germline ends. Germline CDR1 WSHSY, CDR2 SAAADI. Using immunoSEQ multiplex PCR, the repertoire was profiled, and TCRdb retains in-frame clones only, with some absent. Of some 85,000 clones in the sample, nearly 90% were seen once. The clonotype was recovered from an adult with an advanced solid tumor such as melanoma, head and neck, liver or kidney cancer. This chain links TRBV10-2 with TRBJ1-1; D is ambiguous. The specimen was CD4+ or CD8+ T cells sorted from blood, collected in a trial of the OX40 agonist ivuxolimab. The DNA for the CDR3 is TGCGCCAGCAGTGGGGCACTTGAAGCTTTCTTT. Its translation: CASSGALEAFF.